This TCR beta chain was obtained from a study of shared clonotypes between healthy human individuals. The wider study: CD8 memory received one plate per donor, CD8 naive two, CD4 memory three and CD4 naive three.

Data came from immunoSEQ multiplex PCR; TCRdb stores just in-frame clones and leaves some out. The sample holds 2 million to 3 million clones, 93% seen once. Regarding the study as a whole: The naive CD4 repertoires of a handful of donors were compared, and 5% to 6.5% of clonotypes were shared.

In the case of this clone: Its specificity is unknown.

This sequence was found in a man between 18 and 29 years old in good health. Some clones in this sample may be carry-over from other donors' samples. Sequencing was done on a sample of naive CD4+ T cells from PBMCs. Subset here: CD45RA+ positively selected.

CDR3 residues: CAWSVQPGTNEKLFF. The CDR3 region has the DNA TGTGCCTGGAGTGTACAGCCGGGGACTAATGAAAAACTGTTTTTT. The genes are TRBV30 and TRBJ1-4; D ambiguous. Germline-derived CDR1 and CDR2 are GTSNPN and SVGIG (reference sequence). The CDR3 extends over 15 amino acids. The V and J ends lost 0 bases and 2 bases respectively, with 10 bases between them.